Below, 17 T cell receptor delta chains from the same sample are listed, as sequenced in a study of γδ T cells in repeated Plasmodium falciparum infection. TCRdb re-processed the multiplex PCR reads using CATT. The repertoire holds 85,000 to 90,000 delta-chain clones, with almost 1.5% as singletons. Vgamma9/Vdelta2+ and Vdelta2-negative gammadelta T cells were flow-sorted from PBMC for bulk sequencing. Material for sequencing was gamma-delta T cells from blood. These TCRs come from a pool of human donors (malaria-infected and uninfected, not separated).

As to this clone: TCRdb lists the protein of a much larger clone for this DNA, which differs at residue 17, so this is likely a read error; the protein given here is translated from the DNA itself. The chain couples TRDV1 to TRDJ2, with TRDD3 as a possible D gene (7 bases). The CDR3 consists of 19 residues. Looked up from germline, CDR1 is TSWWSYY and CDR2 is QGS. CDR3 bases: TGTGCTCTTGGGGAACTATTAACTTCCTGGGGGGGATTGACAGCACAACCCTTCTTT. Translated, it gives CALGELLTSWGGLTAQPFF.

This clone has a count of ten or more. The amino acid sequence in TCRdb belongs to a much larger clone and departs from this DNA's translation at residue 10, likely a sequencing read error; the sequence shown is translated from the DNA. This chain connects TRDV1 to TRDJ1; TRDD3 aligns across 7 bases. J lost 0 bases, V lost 0 bases, and 13 bases had no gene match. This CDR3 has 19 residues. From germline, CDR1 is TSWWSYY and CDR2 QGS. This chain's CDR3 is CALGELGWGVPSYTDKLIF. The DNA for the CDR3 is TGTGCTCTTGGGGAACTAGGCTGGGGGGTACCCTCATACACCGATAAACTCATCTTT.

This chain connects TRDV2 to TRDJ1; D may be TRDD3 (6 bases). TCRdb supplies no J gene; here it was assigned by aligning the nucleotide sequence to germline. CDR1 is GEAIGNYY and CDR2 is EKD in the germline V gene. Trimming took 0 bases from V and 10 from J, leaving 17 bases between them. The CDR3 contains 14 residues. CDR3 amino acids: CACDTSTWGSGLIF. CDR3 coding DNA: TGTGCCTGTGACACCAGCACCTGGGGCTCGGGACTCATCTTT.

This clone was seen a handful of times. For this DNA, TCRdb reports the protein of a much larger clone, which diverges at residue 12, most likely from a read error; the protein presented here is translated directly from the DNA. The chain is built from TRDV1 and TRDJ1, with a possible D match to TRDD2 (6 bases). CDR3 size: 18 residues. From germline, CDR1 is TSWWSYY and CDR2 QGS. Trimming took 4 bases from V and 0 from J, leaving 21 bases between them. CDR3 residues: CALGAFSYRAADTDKLIF. CDR3 nucleotides: TGTGCTCTTGGGGCCTTCTCCTACAGGGCTGCGGACACCGATAAACTCATCTTT.

This clone came up many times. The V call is TRDV1, the J call TRDJ1; the D gene is possibly TRDD3 (6 bases). This CDR3 has 19 amino acids. Germline CDR1 TSWWSYY, CDR2 QGS. Trimming removed 7 bases from V and 0 bases from J, with 27 bases in between. CDR3 coding DNA: TGTGCTCTTGTCAGTGGTGAGACATCATACCGGGGGAACACCGATAAACTCATCTTT. Translating gives CALVSGETSYRGNTDKLIF.

There are a few counts of this clone. The protein that TCRdb holds for this DNA derives from a much larger clone and differs from the translated DNA at residue 9, which likely indicates a read error; the protein shown here is translated from the DNA. The chain employs TRDV1 and TRDJ1; 10 nucleotides align to TRDD3. This CDR3 spans 21 amino acids. Germline V gives CDR1 TSWWSYY, CDR2 QGS. The V segment lost 4 bases and the J segment 7 bases; nucleotides outside the gene matches: 27. The CDR3 protein is CALGARSPAWGRELGDLKLIF. The DNA for the CDR3 is TGTGCTCTTGGGGCGCGTTCCCCTGCTTGGGGCAGGGAACTGGGGGATCTTAAACTCATCTTT.

To note about this clone: TCRdb assigns this DNA the protein of a much larger clone, which departs from its translation at residue 14; this likely reflects a read error, and the protein shown comes from translating the DNA. No J gene call was made, and the V gene is TRDV1. Germline lookup yields CDR1 TSWWSYY and CDR2 QGS. This CDR3 has 15 residues. CDR3 nucleotide sequence: TGTGCTCTTGGGGAAGGCGGGGGCCCCACCGATAAACTCACCTTT. Translation: CALGEGGGPTDKLTF.

This clone turned up a few times. The TCRdb record carries a much larger clone's protein, which differs from this DNA's translation at residue 12; a read error is the likely cause, and the protein listed here is the DNA translation. J is TRDJ1 and V is TRDV1, with 7 bases aligning to TRDD2. TCRdb leaves out the J gene; it was filled in here by matching the DNA to germline. The V gene's germline CDR1 is TSWWSYY and CDR2 QGS. V shed 4 bases and J 3 bases; nucleotides not matched to a gene: 20. The CDR3 contains 19 residues. Here the CDR3 reads CALGVFPTLLGNTSDKLIF. The CDR3 DNA sequence: TGTGCTCTTGGGGTCTTTCCTACCCTTTTGGGGAATACTTCCGATAAACTCATCTTT.

This clone was counted only a few times. The TCRdb record carries a much larger clone's protein, which differs from this DNA's translation at residue 15; a read error is the likely cause, and the protein listed here is the DNA translation. V usage is TRDV1 and J usage is TRDJ1, with TRDD3 matching 10 bases. TCRdb carries no J gene annotation; the J gene was assigned here by matching the DNA with germline. CDR3 length: 19 amino acids. V shed 4 bases, J shed 6 bases, and the junction held 20 bases outside the gene matches. Germline-derived CDR1 and CDR2 are TSWWSYY and QGS. CDR3 in amino acids: CALGGQIVLGDRKSNKLIF. In DNA, the CDR3 is TGTGCTCTTGGGGGACAAATAGTCCTGGGGGATAGGAAATCCAATAAACTCATCTTT.

This clone came up many times. TCRdb's entry gives the protein of a much larger clone, which mismatches this DNA's translation at residue 12, likely from a read error; the protein reported here is translated from the DNA. The rearrangement links TRDV1 to TRDJ1; the match to TRDD3 covers 8 bases. V was pared by 1 base and J by 3 bases, with 10 bases of the junction left unmatched. There are 17 residues in the CDR3. Looked up from germline, CDR1 is TSWWSYY and CDR2 is QGS. The DNA for the CDR3 is TGTGCTCTTGGGGAACCTACGGTGGGGGATGACGCCGATAAACTCATCTTT. Amino acid sequence: CALGEPTVGDDADKLIF.

This clone is medium-sized in the sample. This CDR3 is also generated by other DNA sequences in the sample. The rearrangement links TRDV1 to TRDJ1; 13 bases are a match to TRDD3. Germline V gene lookup returns CDR1 TSWWSYY and CDR2 QGS. This CDR3 region has 20 residues. Trimming removed 2 bases from V and 4 bases from J; junction bases left unmatched: 16. CDR3 amino acids: CALGEIGKPILGDTGDKLIF. DNA for the CDR3: TGTGCTCTTGGGGAAATAGGTAAACCCATACTGGGGGATACGGGCGATAAACTCATCTTT.

This clone was detected ten times or more. Since a far larger clone is one base different, this is likely a read error. Other DNA sequences in this specimen translate into the identical CDR3. For the CDR3, the DNA is TGTGCCTGTGACACCGTGGGGGCCTCGTACACCGACAAACTCATCTTT. Translated, it gives CACDTVGASYTDKLIF. This chain joins TRDV2 and TRDJ1; D possibly corresponds to TRDD3 (6 bases). TCRdb gives no J gene; it was assigned here by matching the DNA to germline. This CDR3 comprises 16 residues. Per the germline V gene, CDR1 is GEAIGNYY and CDR2 is EKD.

This clone was counted at least ten times. This chain uses TRDV1 with TRDJ1; TRDD3 matches at 7 bases. Germline trimming cut 2 bases from V and 1 base from J; bases unmatched to any gene: 19. Germline V gives CDR1 TSWWSYY, CDR2 QGS. The CDR3 has 20 amino acids. The CDR3 reads CALGESGVPPGIPPTDKLIF. CDR3 in DNA: TGTGCTCTTGGGGAATCCGGCGTGCCTCCCGGGATACCCCCCACCGATAAACTCATCTTT.

Ten or more counts support this clone. This chain uses TRDV1 with TRDJ2; perhaps TRDD3 as D (5 bases). The J gene comes from matching the DNA to germline here; TCRdb lacks it. The CDR3 runs 19 residues. V lost 0 bases and J 1 base, leaving 18 bases between the germline ends. Germline-derived CDR1 and CDR2 are TSWWSYY and QGS. Here the CDR3 reads CALGELVRDQRGLTAQLFF. For the CDR3, the DNA is TGTGCTCTTGGGGAACTAGTGAGGGATCAACGGGGTTTGACAGCACAACTCTTCTTT.

As for this clone: The likely explanation is a read error, given a far larger clone one base away. Other DNA variants within this sample encode the same CDR3. This CDR3 reads CACDTRLPSNYTGDPRGYKLIF. The DNA for the CDR3 is TGTGCCTGTGACACCCGCCTTCCTTCCAACTATACCGGGGATCCCCGAGGATATAAACTCATCTTT. The chain couples TRDV2 to TRDJ1, with D possibly being TRDD2 (7 bases). In the absence of a J gene in TCRdb, the DNA was matched to germline to assign it here. Between the trimmed V and J ends, which lost 0 bases and 6 bases, there was a span of 37 bases. CDR1 is GEAIGNYY and CDR2 is EKD in the germline V gene. The CDR3 spans 22 residues.

This clone was found a few times. This DNA translates differently at residue 15 from the TCRdb protein, which is that of a much larger clone; a read error is likely, and the protein shown is the DNA's own translation. This chain links TRDV2 with TRDJ2; 13 bases are shared with TRDD3. The V segment lost 3 bases and the J segment 6 bases; nucleotides outside the gene matches: 18. This CDR3 has 20 amino acids. Looked up from germline, CDR1 is GEAIGNYY and CDR2 is EKD. In DNA form, the CDR3 reads TGTGCCTGTGACCCTGTATATCCCAGTACTGGGGGATACGGCCCAGCACAACTCTTCTTT. This codes for CACDPVYPSTGGYGPAQLFF.

Of note for this clone: This DNA's translation and the protein TCRdb lists, from a much larger clone, do not match at residue 4, likely due to a read error; the protein shown is translated from the DNA. This chain's CDR3 is CACYIIGVGETAQLFF. In DNA, the CDR3 is TGTGCCTGTTACATAATTGGGGTGGGAGAGACAGCACAACTCTTCTTT. V usage is TRDV2 and J usage is TRDJ2, with a possible D match to TRDD3 (5 bases). This CDR3 is 16 amino acids long. Germline CDR1 GEAIGNYY, CDR2 EKD. With 6 bases removed from V and 4 bases from J, the gap between germline ends came to 20 bases.